The clone carrying this TCR beta chain was picked up a small number of times. Its target is unknown. The data stem from a study of beta chain features in type 1 diabetes. At the level of the study: Patients and healthy donors were similar in age, gender and cell yields.

Expressed TCRB transcripts were sequenced, since all the RNA that had been isolated was reverse transcribed. Here immunoSEQ multiplex PCR was the method, and the copy in TCRdb shows in-frame clones only, minus some. The profile covers more than 550,000 clones, with around 15% appearing a single time and just under 0.04% taken by the ten largest. Study conclusions and caveats: Moderate but significant shortening of TCRB CDR3s was recorded in all four CD4+ subsets from Type 1 diabetes patients.

Sorting based on CD45RO/CCR7/CD25/CD127/CD95/CD27 separated CD4+ naive, central memory, regulatory and stem cell-like memory cells. Purity exceeding 95% was reached by all sorted populations. Germline values: CDR1 MNHEY, CDR2 SVGAGI. The V end lost 4 bases, the J end lost 3 bases, and 9 bases lay between the germline ends. The CDR3 loop spans 14 amino acids. This receptor was obtained from a man between 18 and 35 years old with type 1 diabetes. The rearrangement links TRBV6-5 to TRBJ2-2; a weak D match, TRBD2 (5 bases). Input material: naive CD4+ T cells from blood. The DNA for the CDR3 is TGTGCCAGCAGTTTAATCGGGGACACCGGGGAGCTGTTTTTT. As protein: CASSLIGDTGELFF.